These 23 T cell receptor beta chains were sequenced from one sample in a study of tumor and adjacent non-tumor tissue in lung cancer. Three rounds of nested PCR, following a modified ARM-PCR protocol, produced the TCRbeta library. One entry per CDR3 protein, called by TCRdb with MiXCR from the multiplex PCR reads. The data contain 75,000 to 95,000 distinct CDR3 sequences, about 72% of them singletons. RNA was extracted from bulk tissue without any cell sorting. What was sequenced was lung tumor tissue. The source is a man in his sixties with non-small cell lung cancer.

This sequence joins TRBV11-3 and TRBJ2-1; D gene unclear. V lost 5 bases and J 9 bases, leaving 14 bases between the germline ends. The CDR3 is made up of 13 amino acids. Germline V lookup: CDR1 SGHNT, CDR2 YENEEA. Here the CDR3 reads CASSQPPAPEQFF. The CDR3 DNA reads TGTGCCAGCAGCCAACCCCCGGCCCCTGAGCAGTTCTTC. Using reference TRBV11-3 and TRBJ2-1 for the parts outside the CDR3, the full variable domain is EAGVVQSPRYKIIEKKQPVAFWCNPISGHNTLYWYLQNLGQGPELLIRYENEEAVDDSQLPKDRFSAERLKGVDSTLKIQPAELGDSAVYLCASSQPPAPEQFFGPGTRLTVL.

With regard to this clonotype: One end of the junction is discordant with germline, which a read error may explain. J is TRBJ2-7 and V is TRBV11-1; D may be TRBD2 (5 bases). The CDR3 is 14 residues long. Germline lookup yields CDR1 SGHAT and CDR2 FQDESV (reference sequence). As DNA, the CDR3 is TGTGCCAGCACCTTACAGCCGCCCCCTGAGGGGCAGTACTTC. This codes for CASTLQPPPEGQYF.

With respect to this clonotype: One end of the junction is discordant with germline, which a read error may explain. CDR3 DNA: TGTGCCAGCAGACCTAGCAGGGCCAGGACAGATACGCAGTATTTC. Translating it yields CASRPSRARTDTQYF. The rearrangement uses TRBV6-5 and TRBJ2-3; TRBD1 might be the D (6 bases). The CDR3 loop spans 15 amino acids. CDR1 and CDR2 (germline): MNHEY, SVGAGI.

This clonotype was found once. A read error may produce the germline difference seen at one junction end. CDR3 coding DNA: TGTGCCAGCAGTGTGATAGGGAGGTTTTCCTATGAGCAGTACTTC. Translated, it gives CASSVIGRFSYEQYF. The chain joins TRBV6-5 to TRBJ2-7, with a tentative D call TRBD2 (6 bases). The length of the CDR3 is 15 residues. Germline lookup yields CDR1 MNHEY and CDR2 SVGAGI.

Concerning this clonotype: The junction and the germline gene differ at one end; a read error may be behind it. V gene TRBV11-3 combines with J gene TRBJ2-6; perhaps TRBD1 as D (6 bases). The germline CDR1 and CDR2 sequences are SGHNT and YENEEA. The CDR3 spans 15 residues. CDR3 sequence (DNA): TGTGCCGGCAGCCAACAGGGTTCTGGGGTCAACGTCCTGGCTTTC. This encodes CAGSQQGSGVNVLAF.

There are a few counts of this clonotype. V is TRBV6-5 and J is TRBJ1-1, with a weak D call TRBD1 (6 bases). Between the trimmed V and J ends, which lost 2 bases and 1 base, there was a span of 14 bases. The length of the CDR3 is 16 residues. Germline CDR1 reads MNHEY; CDR2 reads SVGAGI. The CDR3 is CASSYAGGRGNTEAFF. The CDR3 DNA reads TGTGCCAGCAGTTACGCTGGGGGGCGCGGGAACACTGAAGCTTTCTTT.

Note on this clonotype: This may be a read error, as it is one base from a much larger clone. CDR3: CSVLTGLAEAFF. CDR3 DNA: TGCAGTGTGCTGACAGGGCTCGCTGAAGCTTTCTTT. V is TRBV20-1 and J is TRBJ1-1; 7 bases line up with TRBD1. The germline CDR1 and CDR2 sequences are DFQATT and SNEGSKA (reference sequence). This CDR3 comprises 12 residues. V lost 7 bases to trimming and J lost 6 bases; unmatched junction nucleotides: 8.

This clonotype was observed at least ten times. V is TRBV12-3 or TRBV12-4 and J is TRBJ2-2; D might be TRBD2 (5 bases). This CDR3 comprises 14 residues. The V and J ends lost 2 bases and 5 bases respectively, with 9 bases between them. The CDR3 DNA reads TGTGCCAGCAGTTTATATGGCGGGACCGGGGAGCTGTTTTTT. This codes for CASSLYGGTGELFF.

A note on this clonotype: At one end, the junction sequence differs from germline, possibly due to a read error. The chain uses TRBV12-3 or TRBV12-4 and TRBJ2-3; TRBD2 matches at 13 bases. The CDR3 has 17 residues. The CDR3 region has the DNA TGTGCCAGCAGTTTACGACTAGCGGGGGGTAGCAGAGATACTCAGTATTTT. It translates to CASSLRLAGGSRDTQYF.

This clonotype has at least ten counts. V usage is TRBV13 and J usage is TRBJ1-3; D not certain. V was clipped by 0 bases and J by 0 bases, with 6 bases between them. The germline CDR1 and CDR2 sequences are PRHDT and FYEKMQ (reference sequence). This CDR3 spans 15 amino acids. CDR3 nucleotide sequence: TGTGCCAGCAGCTTAGGGGGCATCTCTGGAAACACCATATATTTT. Its protein is CASSLGGISGNTIYF.

Concerning this clonotype itself: Its ends do not fully match the called genes, so a read error is possible. The chain links TRBV29-1 to TRBJ1-2; unclear D gene. CDR3 length: 12 residues. Per the germline V gene, CDR1 is SQVTM and CDR2 is ANQGSEA. The CDR3 loop is CSLEGNNYGYAF. The CDR3 coding sequence is TGCAGCTTGGAAGGAAATAACTATGGCTACGCCTTC.

At least ten counts were recorded for this clonotype. The chain employs TRBV6-5 and TRBJ2-5; 7 nucleotides align to TRBD1. Germline V CDR1 and CDR2: MNHEY, SVGAGI. With V trimmed by 0 bases and J by 4 bases, 5 bases remained unmatched. The CDR3 has 15 residues. CDR3 sequence (DNA): TGTGCCAGCAGTTACTCGAAGGGGGCGGGAGAGACCCAGTACTTC. This gives the protein CASSYSKGAGETQYF.

Remarks on this clonotype: A much larger clone is a single base away; this may be a read error. CDR3: CGAGGVVDEQFF. The CDR3 DNA reads TGCGGCGCTGGGGGGGTAGTAGATGAGCAGTTCTTC. The V and J genes are TRBV29-1 and TRBJ2-1, with 7 bases identical to TRBD2. This CDR3 has 12 residues. From germline, CDR1 is SQVTM and CDR2 ANQGSEA.

The V call is TRBV29-1, the J call TRBJ2-2; D gene uncertain. Germline V gene data show CDR1 as SQVTM and CDR2 as ANQGSEA. Trimming shortened V by 6 bases and J by 8 bases, and 28 bases separated the two germline ends. This CDR3 comprises 17 residues. The CDR3 loop reads CSVPSDEWWMGDGELFF. In DNA, the CDR3 is TGCAGCGTACCAAGTGATGAGTGGTGGATGGGCGATGGGGAGCTGTTTTTT.

This clonotype has more than one count but fewer than ten. One base away lies a much larger clone, so this may be a sequencing read error. This sequence joins TRBV20-1 and TRBJ2-7; 7 bases are shared with TRBD1. Germline V gene lookup returns CDR1 DFQATT and CDR2 SNEGSKA (reference sequence). The CDR3 loop spans 13 amino acids. CDR3 in amino acids: CGATTGQAYEQYF. The CDR3 bases are TGCGGTGCTACGACAGGGCAAGCCTACGAGCAGTACTTC.

This clonotype was observed at least ten times. The rearrangement links TRBV4-3 to TRBJ2-3, with 8 bases lining up with TRBD2. Germline lookup yields CDR1 LGHNA and CDR2 YSLEER. Trimming removed 0 bases from V and 6 bases from J; junction bases left unmatched: 11. The CDR3 extends over 17 amino acids. In nucleotides, the CDR3 is TGCGCCAGCAGCCAAGATCGGCCGGGAGGGCCGGCGGATACGCAGTATTTT. Its translation: CASSQDRPGGPADTQYF.

This sequence joins TRBV12-3 or TRBV12-4 and TRBJ2-1; TRBD2 might be the D (5 bases). The CDR3 is 16 residues long. The V end was cut by 4 bases, the J end by 8 bases, with 21 bases between. CDR3 sequence: CASSSRRGRAIDEQFF. The CDR3 DNA reads as TGTGCCAGCAGTTCCCGTAGAGGGCGAGCTATTGATGAGCAGTTCTTC.

Judged by abundance, this clonotype is medium-sized (0.01 to 0.1%). This rearrangement joins TRBV6-2 or TRBV6-3 to TRBJ2-5; D ambiguous. V lost 2 bases, J lost 4 bases, and 2 bases lay in between. This CDR3 has 11 residues. CDR1 is MNHEY and CDR2 is SVGEGT in the germline V gene. CDR3 protein: CASSYGETQYF. The CDR3 bases are TGTGCCAGCAGTTACGGAGAGACCCAGTACTTC.

About this clonotype itself: Its ends do not fully match the called genes, so a read error is possible. The V and J genes are TRBV12-3 or TRBV12-4 and TRBJ1-5; D is ambiguous. The CDR3 covers 12 residues. The CDR3 loop reads CVSSSDSGPQHF. CDR3 sequence (DNA): TGTGTCAGCAGTTCGGACTCGGGGCCCCAGCATTTT.

This clonotype was seen just once. Just one base apart from a much larger clone, this may be a read error. The chain links TRBV5-1 to TRBJ1-5, with D tentatively TRBD1 (5 bases). Germline CDR1 and CDR2: SGHRS and YFSETQ. The CDR3 totals 14 residues. Here the CDR3 reads CASSLMGGDQPHHF. In DNA, the CDR3 is TGCGCCAGCAGCTTGATGGGGGGGGATCAGCCCCACCATTTT.

For this clonotype: The final CDR3 position lacks the conserved phenylalanine or tryptophan, pointing to a likely read error. The chain joins TRBV6-6 to TRBJ2-1; tentative D call: TRBD1 (6 bases). The germline V gene encodes CDR1 MNHNY and CDR2 SVGAGI (reference sequence). The CDR3 has 14 amino acids. Trimming pared 2 bases from V and 7 bases from J, leaving 12 bases between. CDR3 residues: CASSYNREGNEQFS. CDR3 DNA: TGTGCCAGCAGTTACAACAGGGAAGGAAATGAGCAGTTCTCC.

There are a few counts of this clonotype. CDR3 sequence: CATSRGPGELFF. CDR3 in DNA: TGTGCCACCAGCAGAGGCCCCGGGGAGCTGTTTTTT. The J gene is TRBJ2-2, the V gene TRBV15; D remains ambiguous. The germline V gene encodes CDR1 LNHNV and CDR2 YYDKDF (reference sequence). The CDR3 is 12 residues long. The ends were cut back, 1 base at V and 6 bases at J, with 3 bases in the middle.

For this clonotype: Mismatch with germline at one junction end may stem from a read error. V is TRBV20-1 and J is TRBJ2-1, with D possibly TRBD2 on 5 matching bases. CDR1 and CDR2 from the germline V gene are DFQATT and SNEGSKA (reference sequence). The length of the CDR3 is 16 residues. CDR3 amino acids: CTASFAGARSLNEQFF. In nucleotides, the CDR3 is TGCACTGCTAGCTTCGCCGGCGCTAGGTCCCTCAATGAGCAGTTCTTC.